These T cell receptor beta chains were read from a single sample in a study of shared clonotypes between healthy human individuals. Profiling relied on immunoSEQ multiplex PCR, and the TCRdb table lists in-frame clones only, not all of them. The sample has hundreds of thousands of clones; 92% are singletons. Sequencing used naive CD8+ T cells sorted from blood. The receptors here all came from a man aged 30 to 45 in good health. CDR3s include the opening cysteine and the closing phenylalanine or tryptophan. D genes are given only for firm matches. Expanded clones get a size class; other rows say once, few or many, or leave the size out.

>TRBJ2-5|NA|NA|TRBV30
CAWSSGTGLSGRAQYF
TGTGCCTGGAGTTCCGGGACAGGCCTCTCCGGGAGGGCCCAGTACTTC
>TRBJ2-1|NA|NA|TRBV28
CASRTYHSSYNEQFF
TGTGCCAGCAGGACTTATCACAGCTCCTACAATGAGCAGTTCTTC
>TRBJ2-7|NA|NA|TRBV2
CASSEGQDITYEQYF
TGTGCCAGCAGTGAAGGACAGGACATCACCTACGAGCAGTACTTC
>TRBJ2-7|NA|NA|TRBV16
CASSQSAIRYEQYF
TGTGCCAGCAGCCAATCTGCGATTCGGTACGAGCAGTACTTC
>TRBJ2-7|few|NA|TRBV6-1
CASSPKGSLSDEQYF
TGTGCCAGCAGCCCAAAAGGGTCCCTATCCGACGAGCAGTACTTC
>TRBJ2-7|NA|NA|TRBV7-2
CASEPTGWSRGEQYF
TGTGCCAGCGAACCCACGGGGTGGAGTAGGGGCGAGCAGTACTTC
>TRBJ1-2|NA|NA|TRBV2
CASSDKQGGYGYTF
TGTGCCAGCAGTGACAAACAGGGAGGGTATGGCTACACCTTC
>TRBJ1-2|NA|NA|TRBV7-2
CASSLLAQGGDGYTF
TGTGCCAGCAGCTTATTGGCGCAGGGCGGGGATGGCTACACCTTC
>TRBJ2-7|once|TRBD2|TRBV29-1
CSVEGTSGTYEQYF
TGCAGCGTTGAGGGGACTAGCGGGACCTACGAGCAGTACTTC
>TRBJ2-7|NA|TRBD1|TRBV2
CASRGQGAYEQYF
TGTGCCAGCAGGGGACAGGGCGCCTACGAGCAGTACTTC
>TRBJ2-5|NA|NA|TRBV7-6
CASSKTGYETQYF
TGTGCCAGCAGCAAAACAGGGTATGAGACCCAGTACTTC
>TRBJ2-3|NA|TRBD2|TRBV7-2
CASSKRTSGRSLRTDTQYF
TGTGCCAGCAGCAAGCGGACTAGCGGGAGAAGCCTACGCACAGATACGCAGTATTTT
>TRBJ1-2|NA|TRBD1|TRBV9
CASSVGVGTALNYGYTF
TGTGCCAGCAGCGTAGGAGTCGGGACAGCTCTTAACTATGGCTACACCTTC
>TRBJ2-7|NA|TRBD2|TRBV13
CASSSLAGGSYEQYF
TGTGCCAGCAGCTCTCTAGCGGGAGGGTCCTACGAGCAGTACTTC
>TRBJ2-7|NA|NA|TRBV13
CASSLNGGYEQYF
TGTGCCAGCAGCTTAAACGGGGGCTACGAGCAGTACTTC
>TRBJ2-5|NA|NA|TRBV27
CASSLYGAQETQYF
TGTGCCAGCAGTTTATATGGCGCCCAAGAGACCCAGTACTTC
>TRBJ2-3|NA|NA|TRBV7-8
CASSLEGPDTQYF
TGTGCCAGCAGCTTAGAGGGGCCAGATACGCAGTATTTT
>TRBJ2-1|NA|NA|TRBV11-2
CASSLWGAEDEQFF
TGTGCCAGCAGCCTTTGGGGGGCAGAGGATGAGCAGTTCTTC
>TRBJ2-3|NA|NA|TRBV6-5
CASSPVVGDTQYF
TGTGCCAGCAGTCCCGTGGTTGGAGATACGCAGTATTTT
>TRBJ2-2|once|TRBD1|TRBV6-6
CASSYSGQGAGELFF
TGTGCCAGCAGTTACTCGGGACAGGGGGCCGGGGAGCTGTTTTTT
>TRBJ2-2|NA|NA|TRBV5-1
CASSLFGDTNTGELFF
TGCGCCAGCAGCTTGTTTGGGGACACGAACACCGGGGAGCTGTTTTTT
>TRBJ2-7|NA|NA|TRBV5-4
CASSLKDYSYEQYF
TGTGCCAGCAGCTTGAAGGACTATTCCTACGAGCAGTACTTC
>TRBJ1-1|NA|NA|TRBV27
CASSFGAGGLRTEAFF
TGTGCCAGCAGCTTTGGGGCGGGGGGGCTACGGACTGAAGCTTTCTTT
>TRBJ2-2|NA|NA|TRBV21-1
CASSKPDRVDKGPGELFF
TGTGCCAGCAGCAAACCAGACAGGGTGGATAAGGGGCCCGGGGAGCTGTTTTTT
>TRBJ1-2|once|NA|TRBV5-1
CASSAGTGFYGYTF
TGCGCCAGCAGCGCAGGGACCGGTTTCTATGGCTACACCTTC
>TRBJ2-1|NA|TRBD2|TRBV27
CASSITPIGTSTNEQFF
TGTGCCAGCAGCATTACCCCGATCGGGACTAGCACCAATGAGCAGTTCTTC
>TRBJ1-5|NA|NA|TRBV29-1
CSVGSAGSNQPQHF
TGCAGCGTTGGATCGGCAGGGAGCAATCAGCCCCAGCATTTT
>TRBJ2-7|once|NA|TRBV5-4
CASSFQGSAFYEQYF
TGTGCCAGCAGCTTTCAGGGTTCCGCGTTCTACGAGCAGTACTTC
>TRBJ2-1|NA|TRBD2|TRBV7-8
CASSLYTETSGQYEQFF
TGTGCCAGCAGCTTATATACCGAGACTAGCGGGCAATATGAGCAGTTCTTC
>TRBJ2-1|NA|TRBD2|TRBV5-4
CASSPLAGSYNEQFF
TGTGCCAGCAGCCCTTTAGCGGGCTCTTACAATGAGCAGTTCTTC
>TRBJ2-7|few|NA|TRBV27
CASSLGGSYEQYF
TGTGCCAGCAGTTTAGGCGGCTCCTACGAGCAGTACTTC
>TRBJ1-1|NA|NA|TRBV7-9
CASSPWGGLNTEAFF
TGTGCCAGCAGCCCCTGGGGGGGGTTGAACACTGAAGCTTTCTTT
>TRBJ1-2|NA|NA|TRBV29-1
CSVEAVTAPEHYGYTF
TGCAGCGTTGAAGCGGTAACAGCCCCCGAGCACTATGGCTACACCTTC
>TRBJ2-2|NA|NA|TRBV11-2
CASSSVHWTVNTGELFF
TGTGCCAGCAGCTCAGTTCATTGGACAGTGAACACCGGGGAGCTGTTTTTT
>TRBJ2-1|NA|TRBD2|TRBV19
CASSTGLAGVTYNEQFF
TGTGCCAGTAGTACGGGACTAGCGGGAGTCACCTACAATGAGCAGTTCTTC
>TRBJ2-7|NA|TRBD1|TRBV7-2
CASSSDRGPDEQYF
TGTGCCAGCAGCTCAGACAGGGGACCCGACGAGCAGTACTTC
>TRBJ2-5|NA|NA|TRBV7-9
CASSSRGQETQYF
TGTGCCAGCAGCTCGCGGGGTCAAGAGACCCAGTACTTC